The entry below gives a single TCR beta chain sequence along with its context. No cognate antigen has been identified for it. No base-level quality is on record; no much larger clone is a single base apart. Donors were healthy HIV-negative adults with no recently reported acute infections or vaccinations. Every donor was a Caucasian adult living in Nashville, Tennessee, USA. CD4+ T cells were enriched by magnetic negative selection, after which naive cells were positively selected on CD45RA and the negative fraction was taken as the memory subset. Blood was obtained by leukapheresis, after which PBMCs were separated by Ficoll-Histopaque density gradient centrifugation and cryopreserved in liquid nitrogen vapor phase. Purity and quantity of every magnetically sorted T cell population were checked by analytical flow cytometry. Genomic DNA was isolated from every sorted fraction and measured by UV absorbance on a Nanodrop 2000c.

These data belong to a study of shared clonotypes between healthy human individuals (dated by TCRdb to about 2020). With respect to the entire study: The cohort included three men and a couple of women between 18 and 49 years of age. For each donor, CD4 naive and CD4 memory were each run on three plates, CD8 naive on two plates, and CD8 memory on one plate. To estimate repertoire size and how much clonotypes are shared between individuals, the study performed deep sequencing of blood TCR repertoires from about 5 healthy adults. To increase sequencing depth and limit assay-specific biases, different laboratories used diverse techniques to prepare libraries and sequence TCR repertoires. Each donor's leukapheresis produced roughly between about 0.8 and 10 billion PBMCs.

TCR CDR3 regions were amplified from genomic DNA by multiplex PCR using the deep immunoSEQ assay. Extracted genomic DNA from each cell subset was spread evenly across all wells of several immunoSEQ 96-well plates, with each plate serving as a replicate. For sorted subsets, about 220 ng of genomic DNA, equivalent to 30,000 or so T cell genomes, went into each replicate PCR. The purified libraries were quantified using a Qubit 3.0 fluorometer, sized with a Bioanalyzer 2100, and then quantified again using the KAPA Library Quantification kit. Every immunoSEQ 96-well plate was sequenced on a dedicated single-read 150-cycle Illumina NextSeq 550 flow cell. In the paper's pipeline: Because the immunoSEQ output included only junctional sequences and no quality scores, the filtering could not be the same as the filtering used for full-length reads. Sequences were annotated with PyIR, a Python wrapper for IgBLAST v1.9, using IMGT germline references to assign V/J genes and CDR3. Any read was removed if the V/J assignment was weak (E-value above 1e-6), the CDR3 was missing, or the read contained stop codons, out-of-frame junctions, or ambiguous translated residues. V3J clonotypes were defined as sequences sharing an identical inferred V gene, J gene, and CDR3 amino acid sequence. To compute the percentage overlap between repertoires, the number of shared unique clonotypes was divided by the size of the smaller repertoire. Richness of each repertoire was evaluated using RTK rarefaction, the Chao1 estimator, and Recon v2.1 estimates of unobserved clonotypes. Generation probabilities for all TCRbeta clonotypes obtained by the gDNA method from a few donors were computed using OLGA. The immuneACCESS repertoire file appears here via TCRdb, limited to in-frame rearrangements. These files lack a portion of the clones; in checked studies, under half of the deficit traces to unresolved V genes, and the cause of the others is not known. V and J calls and clone size follow that table, whereas D and trimming were derived from the DNA. The sample yields 2 million to 2.5 million clones; 85% to 95% were counted once. The ten largest clonotypes hold approximately 0.39% of the sample.

Reading the germline V gene (reference sequence) gives CDR1 MNHEY and CDR2 SMNVEV. The CDR3 measures 15 amino acids from cysteine to phenylalanine. Here the CDR3 DNA is all that survives: 45 bases in frame from base 1. V is shortened by 7 bases, J by 2 bases, and the region joining them spans 15 bases. Overall study outcomes, separate from this receptor: Sampling was limited to blood, and TCR repertoires in tissue likely differ from TCR repertoires in blood. Naive subsets generally had larger estimated clonotype richness than memory subsets did. Even with the large sequencing depth, rarefaction of the sorted-subset datasets indicated that sequencing was incomplete. Sharing across several donors was observed for about 5% of naive CD4, about 3.2% of naive CD8, 2% to 2.5% of memory CD4, and roughly 0.4% of memory CD8 clonotypes. Pairwise subsampling led to the expectation that sequencing depth would affect the degree of clonotype sharing among donors. Because the study included a small number of donors, the genetic and exposure-history diversity represented was limited. Compared with non-shared clonotypes, the clonotypes found in all four sorted-subset donors had higher generation probabilities.

The sample comprised naive CD4+ T cells from PBMCs. Reading the label with the study, this specimen's cell subset or site is: CD45RA+ positively selected. The V and J segments used are TRBV27 and TRBJ2-1; TRBD1 is a weak D gene call, 5 bases matching. The origin of this receptor is a man between 18 and 35 years old in good health. Some clones in this sample may be carry-over from other donors' samples. The DNA is TGTGCCAGCACGCGCGGTGGGGCCCCCTACAATGAGCAGTTCTTC. Its translation is CASTRGGAPYNEQFF.